This entry is about one TCR beta chain. Germline V CDR1 and CDR2: MDHEN, SYDVKM. The length of the CDR3 is 13 residues. Trimming removed 4 bases at V and 6 bases at J, with 11 bases between. This specimen comes from a study of shared clonotypes between healthy human individuals. This table comes from immunoSEQ multiplex PCR, and its TCRdb copy is limited to in-frame clones, with some not included. The table lists some 2,100,000 clones, 90% to 96% of them singletons. The source is a man aged 18 to 29 in good health. The chain combines TRBV28 with TRBJ2-3; D gene uncertain. Material: naive CD4+ T cells sorted from blood. Noted subset: CD45RA+ positively selected. The CDR3 DNA is TGTGCCAGCAGTTCCAGGCCGAGGGATACGCAGTATTTT. This translates into CASSSRPRDTQYF. Combining the CDR3 with reference TRBV28 and TRBJ2-3 gives the whole variable domain DVKVTQSSRYLVKRTGEKVFLECVQDMDHENMFWYRQDPGLGLRLIYFSYDVKMKEKGDIPEGYSVSREKKERFSLILESASTNQTSMYLCASSSRPRDTQYFGPGTRLTVL.